This is a list of T cell receptor beta chains from one sample in a study of blood T cell repertoires in COVID-19. TCRdb's table, derived via immunoSEQ multiplex PCR, lists solely in-frame clones and lacks some. The sample contains approximately 110,000 clones, roughly 69% of which appear only once. Source material: peripheral blood. The receptors derive from a man older than 75 with acute or convalescent COVID-19. Both conserved end residues are part of each CDR3. Fields, in order: J gene, V gene, D gene, clone size, CDR3 protein, CDR3 DNA. D genes are given only for firm matches. Rows may omit the clone size; those that give it use once, few, many or a size class.

TRBJ1-1 TRBV20-1 NA NA CSASSQMNTEAFF TGCAGTGCTAGTTCACAGATGAACACTGAAGCTTTCTTT
TRBJ2-2 TRBV28 NA few CASSLGLNTGELFF TGTGCCAGCAGTTTGGGGCTGAACACCGGGGAGCTGTTTTTT
TRBJ2-1 TRBV12-3/TRBV12-4 NA NA CASSYGLGELQFF TGTGCCAGCAGTTACGGACTGGGAGAGCTACAGTTCTTC
TRBJ1-5 TRBV19 TRBD1 NA CASSTSRTGPYQPQHF TGTGCCAGTAGTACCTCGCGGACAGGCCCCTATCAGCCCCAGCATTTT
TRBJ2-1 TRBV27 TRBD2 NA CASTSTGTSGQTQFF TGTGCCAGCACCTCAACCGGGACTAGCGGGCAAACACAGTTCTTC
TRBJ2-1 TRBV28 NA NA CASTQTPYNEQFF TGTGCCAGCACCCAGACACCTTACAATGAGCAGTTCTTC
TRBJ2-7 TRBV29-1 NA NA CSVTLRTASYEQYF TGCAGCGTCACTCTAAGGACTGCATCCTACGAGCAGTACTTC
TRBJ2-3 TRBV7-2 NA NA CASSLGGKGFSATDTQYF TGTGCCAGCAGCTTAGGTGGCAAGGGGTTTTCGGCCACAGATACGCAGTATTTT
TRBJ1-6 TRBV28 TRBD1 NA CASTRQGPSPLHF TGTGCCAGCACTCGACAGGGACCCTCACCCCTCCACTTT
TRBJ2-5 TRBV6-5 TRBD2 NA CASNPSGSVETQYF TGTGCCAGCAATCCTAGCGGGAGTGTGGAGACCCAGTACTTC
TRBJ1-2 TRBV6-2/TRBV6-3 NA NA CASSYPLAPIGYTF TGTGCCAGCAGTTATCCATTAGCTCCTATCGGCTACACCTTC
TRBJ2-1 TRBV5-3 TRBD1 NA CARSSGQGSSGNDEQFF TGTGCCAGAAGCTCGGGACAGGGGAGTAGCGGGAACGATGAGCAGTTCTTC
TRBJ1-1 TRBV2 TRBD1 NA CASSREQGIEAFF TGTGCCAGCAGCAGGGAACAGGGGATTGAAGCTTTCTTT
TRBJ2-2 TRBV19 NA NA CASRDREVKQTGELFF TGTGCCAGTAGGGACAGAGAAGTAAAGCAGACCGGGGAGCTGTTTTTT
TRBJ1-3 TRBV19 NA few CASRPKDSTGNTIYF TGTGCCAGTAGGCCAAAGGACAGTACTGGAAACACCATATATTTT
TRBJ1-5 TRBV19 TRBD1 NA CASSMMMGQFNQPQHF TGTGCCAGTAGTATGATGATGGGACAGTTCAATCAGCCCCAGCATTTT
TRBJ2-2 TRBV7-9 TRBD2 NA CASSLGRLAGANTGELFF TGTGCCAGCAGCTTAGGGAGGTTAGCGGGTGCGAACACCGGGGAGCTGTTTTTT
TRBJ1-4 TRBV5-4 NA NA CASSLAQGNEKLFF TGTGCCAGCAGCTTAGCACAGGGTAATGAAAAACTGTTTTTT
TRBJ2-5 TRBV18 NA NA CASSPGPLETQYF TGTGCCAGCTCACCAGGGCCCTTGGAGACCCAGTACTTC
TRBJ2-5 TRBV6-5 TRBD2 NA CASSYSGRGTQYF TGTGCCAGCAGTTACAGCGGGAGAGGGACCCAGTACTTC
TRBJ2-5 TRBV30 NA NA CAWSTRETQYF TGTGCCTGGAGTACACGAGAGACCCAGTACTTC
TRBJ1-4 TRBV3-1/TRBV3-2 TRBD1 NA CASSQATYRDREKLFF TGTGCCAGCAGCCAAGCGACCTACCGGGACAGGGAAAAACTGTTTTTT
TRBJ2-5 TRBV29-1 NA NA CSVRIRSGETQYF TGCAGCGTCCGTATACGAAGCGGAGAGACCCAGTACTTC
TRBJ1-1 TRBV29-1 NA few CSVNRGNTEAFF TGCAGCGTTAATAGGGGTAACACTGAAGCTTTCTTT
TRBJ1-2 TRBV6-5 NA NA CASSYGGIYGYTF TGTGCCAGCAGTTACGGAGGGATCTATGGCTACACCTTC
TRBJ1-4 TRBV9 NA NA CASSVGPRGGDEKLFF TGTGCCAGCAGCGTAGGACCGAGGGGAGGGGATGAAAAACTGTTTTTT
TRBJ2-3 TRBV7-9 NA once CASSLVGPDTQYF TGTGCCAGCAGCTTGGTGGGGCCCGATACGCAGTATTTT
TRBJ1-5 TRBV6-1 NA few CASSEGSGNQPQHF TGTGCCAGCAGTGAAGGTTCGGGGAATCAGCCCCAGCATTTT
TRBJ2-1 TRBV12-2 NA NA CASHPGTSGSKTYNEQFF TGTGCAAGTCACCCTGGGACTAGCGGGAGTAAGACCTACAATGAGCAGTTCTTC